Presented here are 24 T cell receptor beta chains from one specimen sequenced in a study of spatial heterogeneity in lung cancer. TCRdb analysed the 5' RACE reads with MiXCR anew, one entry per CDR3 protein. The data hold 16,000 or so distinct CDR3 sequences, with roughly 3.9% observed a single time. Time point reported: sample taken at primary tumor resection. The specimen was normal lung tissue next to the tumor, collected at surgery. These receptors were taken from a male donor with early-stage non-small cell lung cancer.

This clonotype was seen repeatedly, ten times or more. Little can be read into the size of this beta chain, an off-target read in a library designed for alpha chains. V and J are TRBV7-3 and TRBJ2-3; D not certain. From germline, CDR1 is SGHTA and CDR2 FQGTGA. Trimming cost V 8 bases and J 6 bases, with 15 bases left between them. The CDR3 covers 13 residues. The CDR3 protein is CASGVGRSDTQYF. As DNA, the CDR3 is TGTGCCAGCGGGGTCGGAAGGAGTGATACGCAGTATTTT.

This clonotype was picked up many times. Because this beta chain is a stray read in a library intended to capture alpha chains, its abundance should not be given much weight. The chain recombines TRBV5-1 with TRBJ1-4, with 8 bases that match TRBD1. Per germline, CDR1 SGHRS and CDR2 YFSETQ. This CDR3 has 14 residues. V shed 4 bases and J 10 bases; nucleotides not matched to a gene: 9. The CDR3, as DNA: TGCGCCAGCAGCGTCAAGACAGGGGAGGGAAAACTGTTTTTT. Protein: CASSVKTGEGKLFF.

This clonotype was observed at least ten times. The library was designed around alpha chains, so this beta chain is a stray read whose abundance carries little weight. Here the CDR3 reads CASSPGQGAGEQFF. The CDR3 nucleotides read TGTGCCAGCAGTCCCGGACAGGGGGCTGGTGAGCAGTTCTTC. The V and J genes are TRBV12-3 or TRBV12-4 and TRBJ2-1; 11 positions match TRBD1. Trimming cost V 5 bases and J 9 bases; bases outside gene matches: 6. The CDR3 loop spans 14 amino acids.

This clonotype was seen ten or more times. This beta chain came through as a stray read in a library set up for alpha chains, and its size says little. The V call is TRBV9, the J call TRBJ2-5; 8 nucleotides match TRBD2. V shed 3 bases, J shed 7 bases, and the junction held 14 bases outside the gene matches. The length of the CDR3 is 16 residues. The germline V gene has CDR1 SGDLS and CDR2 YYNGEE. The CDR3 sequence is CASSAGGGLAGVTQYF. In nucleotides, the CDR3 is TGTGCCAGCAGCGCGGGCGGGGGGCTAGCAGGTGTGACCCAGTACTTC.

This clonotype was picked up many times. This beta chain appears as a stray read in a library generated for alpha chains; its size is not informative. J is TRBJ2-3 and V is TRBV5-1, with D unresolved. Germline assignment: CDR1 SGHRS and CDR2 YFSETQ. The CDR3 extends over 13 amino acids. The V end lost 0 bases, the J end lost 5 bases, and 7 bases lay between the germline ends. DNA of the CDR3: TGCGCCAGCAGCTTGGACCAACGAGATACGCAGTATTTT. It codes for CASSLDQRDTQYF.

This clonotype has ten or more counts. Found in a library prepared for alpha chains, this beta chain is an off-target read, and its abundance has little meaning. The chain combines TRBV7-8 with TRBJ1-5, with unresolved D. The CDR3 totals 16 residues. Trimming removed 5 bases at V and 6 bases at J, with 20 bases between. Germline V gene sequence: CDR1 SGHVS, CDR2 FQNEAQ. CDR3 sequence: CASSEEGGGNTQPQHF. CDR3 coding DNA: TGTGCCAGCAGCGAAGAAGGCGGAGGTAATACTCAGCCCCAGCATTTT.

This clonotype appeared many times. This beta chain appears as a stray read in a library generated for alpha chains; its size is not informative. This chain uses TRBV5-1 with TRBJ2-1, with D perhaps matching TRBD1 (8 bases). CDR3 length equals 15 residues. Trimming cost V 1 base and J 2 bases, with 10 bases left between them. Germline values: CDR1 SGHRS, CDR2 YFSETQ. For the CDR3, the DNA is TGCGCCAGCAGCTTGACAGGGGGGGCCTACAATGAGCAGTTCTTC. The encoded protein is CASSLTGGAYNEQFF.

This clonotype was recorded at least ten times. Because this beta chain is a stray read in a library intended to capture alpha chains, its abundance should not be given much weight. The chain joins TRBV7-3 to TRBJ2-1, with TRBD2 matching over 9 bases. The ends lost 5 bases at V and 0 bases at J; junction bases unmatched: 5. Germline assignment: CDR1 SGHTA and CDR2 FQGTGA. This CDR3 comprises 16 residues. CDR3 coding DNA: TGTGCCAGCAGCGTCGTTAGCGGGAGCTCCTACAATGAGCAGTTCTTC. Amino acids: CASSVVSGSSYNEQFF. The full variable domain, rest sourced from reference TRBV7-3 and TRBJ2-1, is GAGVSQTPSNKVTEKGKYVELRCDPISGHTALYWYRQSLGQGPEFLIYFQGTGAADDSGLPNDRFFAVRPEGSVSTLKIQRTERGDSAVYLCASSVVSGSSYNEQFFGPGTRLTVL.

The table lists this clonotype with many counts. This beta chain appears as a stray read in a library generated for alpha chains; its size is not informative. The rearrangement links TRBV5-1 to TRBJ1-1; 8 bases agree with TRBD1. From germline, CDR1 is SGHRS and CDR2 YFSETQ. The CDR3 has 15 amino acids. The V gene end was trimmed by 5 bases and the J gene end by 6 bases; junction bases not matched to a gene: 12. CDR3 DNA sequence: TGCGCCAGCAGGCTGGGCTCCCTACAGGGGGCTGAAGCTTTCTTT. It encodes CASRLGSLQGAEAFF.

Ten or more counts support this clonotype. Found in a library prepared for alpha chains, this beta chain is an off-target read, and its abundance has little meaning. The chain combines TRBV20-1 with TRBJ2-3; the D gene is possibly TRBD2 (6 bases). The length of the CDR3 is 13 residues. Germline V CDR1 and CDR2: DFQATT, SNEGSKA (reference sequence). V gave up 7 bases and J gave up 2 bases, with 13 bases separating them. The CDR3 nucleotides are TGCAGTGTCTTGCGCGGGGTCACAGATACGCAGTATTTT. Encoded protein: CSVLRGVTDTQYF.

This clonotype was seen many times. This beta chain is an off-target read within a library intended for alpha chains, so its frequency means little. The chain uses TRBV7-9 and TRBJ2-1; 7 nucleotides align to TRBD1. CDR3 length: 16 amino acids. CDR1 is SEHNR and CDR2 is FQNEAQ in the germline V gene (reference sequence). J lost 3 bases, V lost 1 base, and 6 bases had no gene match. The CDR3 region is CASSLEGAGFYNEQFF. The CDR3 region has the DNA TGTGCCAGCAGCTTAGAGGGGGCCGGGTTCTACAATGAGCAGTTCTTC.

This clonotype is medium-sized in the sample. This beta chain is an unintended read in a library built for alpha chains; its size means little. The rearrangement joins TRBV24-1 to TRBJ2-7, with a possible D match to TRBD2 (5 bases). This CDR3 has 14 amino acids. The V gene's germline CDR1 is KGHDR and CDR2 SFDVKD. With 2 bases removed from V and 0 bases from J, the gap between germline ends came to 7 bases. CDR3 sequence: CATSDSTNSYEQYF. As DNA, the CDR3 is TGTGCCACCAGTGATTCGACTAACTCCTACGAGCAGTACTTC.

This clonotype has at least ten counts. With the library built for alpha chains, this beta chain is off target and its frequency is not meaningful. The V gene is TRBV5-1, the J gene TRBJ2-1; perhaps TRBD1 as D (5 bases). Trimming cost V 2 bases and J 9 bases, with 9 bases left between them. Looked up from germline, CDR1 is SGHRS and CDR2 is YFSETQ. This CDR3 has 12 amino acids. The CDR3 nucleotides read TGCGCCAGCAGCTTTCAGGGCCCTGAGCAGTTCTTC. Its protein is CASSFQGPEQFF.

This clonotype was detected ten times or more. Little can be read into the size of this beta chain, an off-target read in a library designed for alpha chains. This chain links TRBV9 with TRBJ1-1; D not certain. Per the germline V gene, CDR1 is SGDLS and CDR2 is YYNGEE. The CDR3 is 13 residues long. Trimming removed 0 bases from V and 6 bases from J, with 9 bases in between. The CDR3 protein is CASSVVTAPEAFF. DNA for the CDR3: TGTGCCAGCAGCGTAGTAACGGCACCTGAAGCTTTCTTT.

This clonotype is classed as medium-sized. This beta chain represents an off-target read in a library built for alpha chains; its size is of limited meaning. The chain joins TRBV6-5 to TRBJ2-1, with D possibly matching TRBD1 (6 bases). V gave up 6 bases and J gave up 0 bases, with 15 bases separating them. This CDR3 has 16 residues. Germline V gene lookup returns CDR1 MNHEY and CDR2 SVGAGI. CDR3 nucleotides: TGTGCCAGCAGCAGGGACATGGTGGGCTCCTACAATGAGCAGTTCTTC. It is translated as CASSRDMVGSYNEQFF.

With respect to this clonotype: At one of its ends the junction is not consistent with the germline gene, which may arise from a read error. As an off-target read in a library built for alpha chains, this beta chain has a frequency of little significance. This chain connects TRBV11-2 to TRBJ2-3; 13 nucleotides match TRBD2. There are 16 residues in the CDR3. Germline CDR1 and CDR2: SGHAT and FQNNGV. The CDR3 nucleotides read TGCTCCAGCAGCAGCCGACTAGCGGGGGGCACAGATATGCAGTATTTT. Amino acids: CSSSSRLAGGTDMQYF.

Ten or more counts support this clonotype. Being off target in a library aimed at alpha chains, this beta chain has a size of little meaning. This chain uses TRBV20-1 with TRBJ1-1; no reliable D call. This CDR3 has 12 amino acids. Germline values: CDR1 DFQATT, CDR2 SNEGSKA (reference sequence). Trimming shortened V by 2 bases and J by 5 bases, and 9 bases separated the two germline ends. CDR3 region: CSARQPPTEAFF. CDR3 bases: TGCAGTGCTAGACAGCCCCCGACTGAAGCTTTCTTT.

This clonotype was seen at least ten times. Because the library targeted alpha chains, this beta chain is an off-target read whose size means little. The rearrangement uses TRBV3-1 and TRBJ2-5; 9 bases match TRBD2. Per the germline V gene, CDR1 is LGHDT and CDR2 is YNNKEL (reference sequence). The CDR3 consists of 16 residues. Trimming cost V 1 base and J 3 bases; bases outside gene matches: 6. The CDR3 nucleotides are TGTGCCAGCAGCCAAGTCTTGGGACTAGCAGAAGAGACCCAGTACTTC. Translation: CASSQVLGLAEETQYF.

There are many counts of this clonotype. It is unclear where the CDR3 begins or ends on the DNA, so no DNA is shown, and the CDR3 is as TCRdb lists it. This beta chain turned up in a library designed for alpha chains; as an off-target read, its abundance says little. The genes are TRBV12-3 or TRBV12-4 and TRBJ2-1; TRBD1 was called by the table and not checked on the DNA. The CDR3 has 15 amino acids, counting both end residues. The CDR3 here is CASSSSGRGYNEQFF.

In its sample, this clonotype was seen many times. This beta chain represents an off-target read in a library built for alpha chains; its size is of limited meaning. This rearrangement joins TRBV7-9 to TRBJ1-5; D is perhaps TRBD1 (5 bases). Per germline, CDR1 SEHNR and CDR2 FQNEAQ (reference sequence). V was shortened by 1 base and J by 0 bases, with 7 bases between the two germline ends. This CDR3 has 15 amino acids. CDR3 sequence: CASSLGQYSNQPQHF. CDR3 nucleotide sequence: TGTGCCAGCAGCTTAGGACAGTATAGCAATCAGCCCCAGCATTTT.

This clonotype occurred many times. A library made for alpha chains picked up this beta chain off target, so its size means little. This sequence joins TRBV12-3 or TRBV12-4 and TRBJ2-2; the match to TRBD2 covers 7 bases. CDR3 length equals 14 residues. After removal of 3 bases from V and 6 bases from J, the junction contained 4 bases not matched to a gene. The DNA for the CDR3 is TGTGCCAGCAGTTTGGCTAGCGGCCCCGGGGAGCTGTTTTTT. This encodes CASSLASGPGELFF.

The sample holds many counts of this clonotype. This beta chain is a stray read from a library made for alpha chains; its abundance is not meaningful. This sequence joins TRBV6-1 and TRBJ2-7, with 7 bases lining up with TRBD2. J gave up 9 bases and V 1 base, and 6 bases lay outside the gene matches. The CDR3 extends over 13 amino acids. From germline, CDR1 is MNHNS and CDR2 SASEGT. The CDR3 DNA sequence: TGTGCCAGCAGTGAAGAGGGCGGGAGCGGGCAGTACTTC. Translated: CASSEEGGSGQYF.

By frequency in the sample, this clonotype is medium-sized. For a library built for alpha chains, this beta chain is a stray read; little rests on its size. The chain is built from TRBV4-2 and TRBJ2-7; weak D call: TRBD1 (5 bases). Trimming cost V 0 bases and J 1 base, with 7 bases left between them. This CDR3 spans 14 amino acids. Germline CDR1 LGHNA, CDR2 YNFKEQ. The chain's CDR3 is CASSQDDSSYEQYF. Written as DNA, the CDR3 is TGTGCCAGCAGCCAAGATGACAGTTCCTACGAGCAGTACTTC.

There are many counts of this clonotype. This beta chain came through as a stray read in a library set up for alpha chains, and its size says little. The chain combines TRBV6-2 or TRBV6-3 with TRBJ2-5; 9 bases line up with TRBD2. CDR3 size: 15 residues. V lost 6 bases and J lost 2; bases outside the gene matches: 7. Germline CDR1 and CDR2: MNHEY and SVGEGT. CDR3 sequence reads: CASSLSTSGQETQYF. CDR3 sequence (DNA): TGTGCCAGCAGCCTATCGACTAGCGGACAAGAGACCCAGTACTTC.